This paragraph reports one TCR beta chain. Its antigen has not been determined. Within one base of it there is no much larger clone, and no base qualities were kept. Trimming leaves V shorter by 5 bases and J shorter by 4 bases, with the junction holding 4 bases beyond the gene matches. The germline V gene provides CDR1 SGHTA and CDR2 FQGNSA. From its cysteine to its phenylalanine, the CDR3 spans 14 amino acids. Here the CDR3 DNA is all that survives: 42 bases in frame from base 1. The sample comes from a study of chemoradiotherapy in HPV16-positive cancers (dated by TCRdb to between 2021 and 2023). Some background on the complete study: Using functional T-cell assays on cells from a couple of HPV16-positive patients, the researchers defined candidate HPV-specific T-cell clones and common TCR motifs. The candidate HPV-specific TCRs and motifs were then tracked in TCR repertoires from 86 patients with HPV-related cancers. The study set out to ask whether T-cell immunity against the HPV oncoproteins E6 and E7 changes over the course of chemoradiotherapy and whether that immunity affects survival.

The paper as a whole reports these results and caveats: Expansion of candidate HPV-specific clones and E7-related TCR motifs was observed in the tumor microenvironment during treatment, whereas no such expansion was observed for non-HPV-specific T cells. The functional definition of HPV-specific T cells was derived from only a couple of HPV16-positive patients, and the survival association was reported for HPV16-positive patients. In HPV16-positive patients, expansion of HPV-responsive T cells during chemoradiotherapy was found to be associated with improved recurrence-free survival.

Repertoires were sampled repeatedly over the course of chemoradiotherapy, so clonal expansion could be followed in the tumor microenvironment. The method was the immunoSEQ multiplex PCR assay. TCRdb retrieved this table from immuneACCESS and kept in-frame rearrangements only. Not all clones are present; in checked studies, unresolved V genes account for under half, and no reason is known for the remainder. A total of roughly 25,000 clones appear in this sample, roughly 87% of them only once. The top ten clones comprise 4.5% to 5% of the sample. The material was blood, obtained from a patient who underwent chemoradiotherapy. The receptor was isolated from a human donor with HPV-associated anogenital cancer. The chain links TRBV7-2 with TRBJ2-5; 10 of the junction bases match TRBD1. The DNA reads as follows: TGTGCCAGCAGCCCCCGGACAGGGGGAGAGACCCAGTACTTC. This gives the protein CASSPRTGGETQYF.